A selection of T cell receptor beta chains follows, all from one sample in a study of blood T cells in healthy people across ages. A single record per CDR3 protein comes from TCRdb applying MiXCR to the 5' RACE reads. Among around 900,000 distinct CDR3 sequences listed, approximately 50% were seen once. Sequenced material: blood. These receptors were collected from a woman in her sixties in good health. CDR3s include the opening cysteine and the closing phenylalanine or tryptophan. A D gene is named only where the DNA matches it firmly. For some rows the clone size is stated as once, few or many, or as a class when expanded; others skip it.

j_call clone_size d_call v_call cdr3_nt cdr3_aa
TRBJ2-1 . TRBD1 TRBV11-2 TGTGCCAGCAGCCGACAGGGGGCCACCTACAATGAGCAGTTCTTC CASSRQGATYNEQFF
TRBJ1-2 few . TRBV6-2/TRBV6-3 TGTGCCAGCTTCTCACTAGGTGGAATTAACTATGGCTACACCTTC CASFSLGGINYGYTF
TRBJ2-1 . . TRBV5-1 TGCGCCAGCAGCTTGGCCAAAGTCGGACGGGACCCCGGGGATGAGCAGTTCTTC CASSLAKVGRDPGDEQFF
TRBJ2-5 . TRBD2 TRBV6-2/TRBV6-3 TGTGCCAGCAGGTCACAGCGGCGGGAGCAGTACTTC CASRSQRREQYF
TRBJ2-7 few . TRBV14 TGTGCCAGCAGCCAAGGTGGACTTTTTACCTACGAGCAGTACTTC CASSQGGLFTYEQYF
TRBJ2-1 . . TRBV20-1 TGCAGTGCTAGCGATAAGCGCTTAACTACCTACAATGAGCAGTTCTTC CSASDKRLTTYNEQFF
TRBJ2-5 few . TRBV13 TGTGCCAGCAGCTTATTAGGTTCGGAGACCCAGTACTTC CASSLLGSETQYF
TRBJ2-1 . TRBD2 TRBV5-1 TGCGCCAGCAGCTTGGATCCAGCGGGGGACAATGAGCAGTTCTTC CASSLDPAGDNEQFF
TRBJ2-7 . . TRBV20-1 TGCAGTGCTAGTTTCAGGGCCCCCTACGAGCAGTACTTC CSASFRAPYEQYF
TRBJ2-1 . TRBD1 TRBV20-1 TGCAGTGCTAGAGGGGACAGGTCCGCCTACAATGAGCAGTTCTTC CSARGDRSAYNEQFF
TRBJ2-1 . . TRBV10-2 TGCGCCAGCAGTGAGGGGGTGTTAGGGGGGTTGGATGAGCAGTTCTTC CASSEGVLGGLDEQFF
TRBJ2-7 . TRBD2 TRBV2 TGTGCCAGCAGCGGTAGCGGGAGGTCCTACGAGCAGTACTTC CASSGSGRSYEQYF
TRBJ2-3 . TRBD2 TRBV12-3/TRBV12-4 TGTGCCAGTGCCACTAGCGGGATGGATTTGGGTCCAGATACGCAGTATTTT CASATSGMDLGPDTQYF
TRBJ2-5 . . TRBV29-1 TGCAGCGCCAGGGCAGGTCGAGTAGAGACCCAGTACTTC CSARAGRVETQYF
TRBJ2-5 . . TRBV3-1 TGTGCCAGCAGCCAAGGTGATGGCGGGGAGACCCAGTACTTC CASSQGDGGETQYF
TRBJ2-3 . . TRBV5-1 TGCGCCAGCAGCGAGACCCATTCTGGAGATACGCAGTATTTT CASSETHSGDTQYF
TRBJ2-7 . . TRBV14 TGTGCCAGCAGCCAAGGGCAGGTTTCTGTTGCTTACGAGCAGTACTTC CASSQGQVSVAYEQYF
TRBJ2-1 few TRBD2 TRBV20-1 TGCAGTGCCCCTTCCGGGACTAGTTTAGATGAGCAGTTCTTC CSAPSGTSLDEQFF
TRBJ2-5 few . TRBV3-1 TGTGCCAGCAGCCAAGGGACGGACAGTCAAGAGACCCAGTACTTC CASSQGTDSQETQYF
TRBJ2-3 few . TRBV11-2 TGTGCCAGCAGCTTAGTAAAGGACTACCATAGCACAGATACGCAGTATTTT CASSLVKDYHSTDTQYF
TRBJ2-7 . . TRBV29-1 TGCAGCGCCATGGTACAATTCGGCTACGAGCAGTACTTC CSAMVQFGYEQYF
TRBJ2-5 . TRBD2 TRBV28 TGTGCCAGCAGTTTAGGTAGCGGGGTCGCACAAGAGACCCAGTACTTC CASSLGSGVAQETQYF
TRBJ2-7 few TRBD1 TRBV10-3 TGTGCCATCAGGGCCGGGACAGGGGACTACGAGCAGTACTTC CAIRAGTGDYEQYF
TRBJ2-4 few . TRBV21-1 TGTGCCAGCACCCAGGGGCAGTACTTC CASTQGQYF
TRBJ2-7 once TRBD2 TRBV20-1 TGCAGTGCTAGTACGACTAGCGGAGGGCCCCGGGCCTACGAGCAGTACTTC CSASTTSGGPRAYEQYF
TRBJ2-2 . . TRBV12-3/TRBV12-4 TGTGCCAGCAGTCCACGACTAACAACCGGGGAGCTGTTTTTT CASSPRLTTGELFF
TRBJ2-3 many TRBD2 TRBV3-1 TGTGCCAGCAGCCGAAAACTAGCGGGAGGTCCAGATACGCAGTATTTT CASSRKLAGGPDTQYF
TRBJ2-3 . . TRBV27 TGTGCCAGCAGTCGACAAGCTAGCACAGATACGCAGTATTTT CASSRQASTDTQYF
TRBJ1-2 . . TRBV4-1 TGCGCCAGCAGCCAAGAAGATCTCAGGGACGGCTACACCTTC CASSQEDLRDGYTF
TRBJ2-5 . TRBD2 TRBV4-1 TGCGCCAGCAGCCAGGCTAGCGGGTACCAAGAGACCCAGTACTTC CASSQASGYQETQYF
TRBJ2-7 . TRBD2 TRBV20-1 TGCAGTGCTCGACTAGCGGAGCGATACAATGAGCAGTACTTC CSARLAERYNEQYF
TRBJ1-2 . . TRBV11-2 TGTGCCAGCAGGGGGCAGGGCACCTATGGCTACACCTTC CASRGQGTYGYTF
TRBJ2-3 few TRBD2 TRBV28 TGTGCCCCGCGGGGGGGACACGGGACAGATACGCAGTATTTT CAPRGGHGTDTQYF
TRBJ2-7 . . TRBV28 TGTGCCAGCAGCCTTCCCGGAGGCCAGAGTTACGAGCAGTACTTC CASSLPGGQSYEQYF
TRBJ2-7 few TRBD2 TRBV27 TGTGCCAGCAGCATTTCCCGACTAGCCAGCGAGCAGTACTTC CASSISRLASEQYF
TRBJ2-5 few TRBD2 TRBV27 TGTGCCAGCGGAATAGCGGGAGAAGAGACCCAGTACTTC CASGIAGEETQYF
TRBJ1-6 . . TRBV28 TGTGCCAGCAGTTTAATAGGGGCCGGTTCACCCCTCCACTTT CASSLIGAGSPLHF
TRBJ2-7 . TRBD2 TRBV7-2 TGTGCCAGCAGCTCAGAACGCACTAGCGGGATAACCTACGAGCAGTACTTC CASSSERTSGITYEQYF
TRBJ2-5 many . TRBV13 TGTGCCAGCAGCTTAGCCCCCTCGACAATCCAAGAGACCCAGTACTTC CASSLAPSTIQETQYF